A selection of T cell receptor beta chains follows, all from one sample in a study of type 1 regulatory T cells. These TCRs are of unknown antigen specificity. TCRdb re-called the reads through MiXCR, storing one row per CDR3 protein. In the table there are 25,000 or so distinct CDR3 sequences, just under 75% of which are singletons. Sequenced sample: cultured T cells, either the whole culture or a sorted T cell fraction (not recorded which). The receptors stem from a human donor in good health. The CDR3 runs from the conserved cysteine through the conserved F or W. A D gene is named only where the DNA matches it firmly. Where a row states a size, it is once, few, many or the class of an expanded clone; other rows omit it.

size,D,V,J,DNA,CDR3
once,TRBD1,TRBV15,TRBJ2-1,TGTGCCACCAGCAGAACGCAGGGGGTCAACCTATACAATGAGCAGTTCTTC,CATSRTQGVNLYNEQFF
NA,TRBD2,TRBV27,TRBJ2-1,TGTGCCAGCAGTATTAGCGGGGGGCCGGATCCACGGCAGTTCTTC,CASSISGGPDPRQFF
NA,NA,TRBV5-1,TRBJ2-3,TGCGCCAGCGGCGCTGAAGGAGATACGCAGTATTTT,CASGAEGDTQYF
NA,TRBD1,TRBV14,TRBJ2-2,TGTGCCAGCAGCCAACTGACAGGGGTTCCCGGGGAGCTGTTTTTT,CASSQLTGVPGELFF
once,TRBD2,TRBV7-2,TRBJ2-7,TGTGCCAGCAGGCGCGGGGGGGCGGTCTTGTACGAGCAGTACTTC,CASRRGGAVLYEQYF
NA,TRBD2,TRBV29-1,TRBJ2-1,TGCAGCGGGGGGAGGGAAACCTACAATGAGCAGTTCTTC,CSGGRETYNEQFF
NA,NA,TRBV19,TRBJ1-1,TGTGCCAGTAGCACAGGTCTTACTGAAGCTTTCTTT,CASSTGLTEAFF
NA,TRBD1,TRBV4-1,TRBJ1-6,TGCGCCAGCAGCTTCACCACCGGGACAGGGAGTTCACCCCTCCACTTT,CASSFTTGTGSSPLHF
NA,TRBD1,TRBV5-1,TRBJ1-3,TGCGCCAGCAGCGCCCGGGACAGGGGAAACACCATATATTTT,CASSARDRGNTIYF
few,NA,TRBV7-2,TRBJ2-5,TGTGCCAGCAGCGACGCGATGGACGGCCAAGAGACCCAGTACTTC,CASSDAMDGQETQYF
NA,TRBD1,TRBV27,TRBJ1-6,TGTGCCAGCAGTCCCGCGGACAGGGGCAGGTCACCCCTCCACTTT,CASSPADRGRSPLHF
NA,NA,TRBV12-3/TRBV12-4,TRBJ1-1,TGTGCCAGCAGTGCCCAACAGGGCTCGAACACTGAAGCTTTCTTT,CASSAQQGSNTEAFF
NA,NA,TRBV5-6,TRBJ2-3,TGTGCCAGCAGCGGCCGCCTTGGAGGGATGAGCACAGATACGCAGTATTTT,CASSGRLGGMSTDTQYF
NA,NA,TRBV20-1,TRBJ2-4,TGCAGTGCTAGTCCCCTAATTCCGATACTAGCCAAAAACATTCAGTACTTC,CSASPLIPILAKNIQYF
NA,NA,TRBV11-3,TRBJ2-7,TGTGCCAGCAGCTTAGAGACAGTGACTGGCCTGGAGCAGTACTTC,CASSLETVTGLEQYF
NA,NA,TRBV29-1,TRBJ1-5,TGCAGCGTAGCCGATGCAGGGATGAGGCAGCCCCAGCATTTT,CSVADAGMRQPQHF
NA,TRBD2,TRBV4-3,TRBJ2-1,TGCGCCAGCAGCCTCCGTCCTAGCGGGAACAATGAGCAGTTCTTC,CASSLRPSGNNEQFF
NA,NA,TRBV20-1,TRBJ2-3,TGCAGTGCTGACAGGAGTGGGACCACTCCAGGTACGCAGTATTTT,CSADRSGTTPGTQYF